What follows is one T cell receptor beta chain and its context. This table comes from immunoSEQ multiplex PCR, and its TCRdb copy is limited to in-frame clones, with some not included. The sample contains about 99,000 clones, roughly 88% of which appear only once. Germline assignment: CDR1 MDHEN and CDR2 SYDVKM. The V segment lost 7 bases and the J segment 5 bases; nucleotides outside the gene matches: 11. This CDR3 has 14 residues. The sample comes from a study of T cell responses to AZD1222 COVID-19 vaccine. Looking at the study overall: Second-dose groups at about 4 or about 12 weeks were pooled.

This TCR was sampled from an adult in good health. The chain uses TRBV28 and TRBJ2-7; 7 bases align to TRBD1. The sequencing here drew on peripheral blood, taken on day 0 of AZD1222 vaccination. This chain's CDR3 is CASNGQELTHEQYF. CDR3 nucleotide sequence: TGTGCCAGCAACGGACAGGAATTGACCCACGAGCAGTACTTC.